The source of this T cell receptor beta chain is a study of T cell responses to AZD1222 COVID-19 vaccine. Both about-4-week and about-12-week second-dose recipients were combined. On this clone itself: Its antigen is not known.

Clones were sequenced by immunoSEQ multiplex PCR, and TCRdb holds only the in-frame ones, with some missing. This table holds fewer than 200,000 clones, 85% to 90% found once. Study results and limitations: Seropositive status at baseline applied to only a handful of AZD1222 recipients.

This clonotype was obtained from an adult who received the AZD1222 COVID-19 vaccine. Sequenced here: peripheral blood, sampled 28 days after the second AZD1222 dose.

The chain's CDR3 is CASSLRQVATNEKLFF. CDR3 nucleotides: TGTGCCAGCAGCTTACGACAGGTTGCAACTAATGAAAAACTGTTTTTT. The genes are TRBV7-9 and TRBJ1-4; D might be TRBD1 (6 bases). Trimming took off 2 bases at V and 0 bases at J, with 10 bases between the two ends. The CDR3 runs to 16 residues. Germline CDR1 and CDR2: SEHNR and FQNEAQ (reference sequence).